The present T cell receptor (beta chain) was sequenced within a study of blood T cell repertoires in COVID-19. Overall study: Material from acute and convalescent COVID-19 was sourced from the United States, Italy and Spain. Sample material is recorded as cDNA or gDNA derived from T cells, B-cell-depleted T cells, or PBMCs.

How the authors handled the data: Amplification with reference gene primers provided the estimates of nucleated cell counts. Measured with immunoSEQ multiplex PCR; TCRdb has only the in-frame clones, and not every one. V, J and clone size were drawn from that table, and D and trimming were deduced from the DNA. The data contain 95,000 to 150,000 clones, roughly 85% of them singletons. After removal of 4 bases from V and 2 bases from J, the junction contained 7 bases not matched to a gene. The CDR3 covers 14 residues. Per germline, CDR1 GTSNPN and CDR2 SVGIG (reference sequence). The sample was peripheral blood. The TCR originated in a man between 40 and 49 years old with acute or convalescent COVID-19. The chain is built from TRBV30 and TRBJ2-7; TRBD1 matches at 8 bases. The CDR3 region is CAWKADRGAYEQYF. The CDR3 bases are TGTGCCTGGAAGGCAGACAGGGGAGCCTACGAGCAGTACTTC.